What follows describes a single T cell receptor beta chain. This record belongs to a study of identical twins. TCRdb passed the 5' RACE reads through MiXCR, listing each CDR3 protein once. Of roughly 1,500,000 distinct CDR3 sequences detected, about 31% appear once; the ten largest clones hold about 0.27%. The CDR3 is 16 amino acids. V lost 1 base and J lost 2; bases outside the gene matches: 6. Germline CDR1 reads SGHVS; CDR2 reads FNYEAQ. Sequenced sample: cord blood. The sequence was obtained from a newborn girl in good health. The chain combines TRBV7-6 with TRBJ2-3, with 7 nucleotides matching TRBD2. The CDR3 coding sequence is TGTGCCAGCAGCTTAGGGGTTGCGGGAGTCACAGATACGCAGTATTTT. It specifies CASSLGVAGVTDTQYF. The full variable domain, its missing parts supplied by reference TRBV7-6 and TRBJ2-3, is GAGVSQSPRYKVTKRGQDVALRCDPISGHVSLYWYRQALGQGPEFLTYFNYEAQQDKSGLPNDRFSAERPEGSISTLTIQRTEQRDSAMYRCASSLGVAGVTDTQYFGPGTRLTVL.